This TCR beta chain was sequenced for a study of T cell changes during pregnancy in multiple sclerosis. Using immunoSEQ multiplex PCR, the repertoire was profiled, and TCRdb retains in-frame clones only, with some absent. The repertoire consists of about 40,000 clones, with 85% to 95% occurring once and the leading ten covering about 8.3%. This CDR3 region has 14 residues. Germline-derived CDR1 and CDR2 are SGHRS and YFSETQ. V lost 4 bases, J lost 4 bases, and 3 bases stayed unmatched. The chain uses TRBV5-1 and TRBJ2-1, with TRBD1 matching 9 bases. This TCR was recovered from a female donor with multiple sclerosis, enrolled in a pregnancy study. The sequences come from CD8+ T cells from peripheral blood mononuclear cells, collected in the third trimester of pregnancy. This CDR3 reads CASSPTGGYNEQFF. The DNA for the CDR3 is TGCGCCAGCAGCCCGACAGGGGGATACAATGAGCAGTTCTTC.